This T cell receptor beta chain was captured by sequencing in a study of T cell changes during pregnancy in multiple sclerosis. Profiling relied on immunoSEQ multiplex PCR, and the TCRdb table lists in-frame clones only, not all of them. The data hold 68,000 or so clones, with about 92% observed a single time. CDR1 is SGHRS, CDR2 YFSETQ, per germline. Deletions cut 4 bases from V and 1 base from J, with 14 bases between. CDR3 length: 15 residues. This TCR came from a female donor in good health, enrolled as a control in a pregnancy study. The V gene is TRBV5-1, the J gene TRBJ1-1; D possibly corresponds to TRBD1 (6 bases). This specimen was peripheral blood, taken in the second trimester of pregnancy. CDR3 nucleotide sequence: TGCGCCAGCAGCGGACTAGGACAGCCGAACACTGAAGCTTTCTTT. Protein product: CASSGLGQPNTEAFF.